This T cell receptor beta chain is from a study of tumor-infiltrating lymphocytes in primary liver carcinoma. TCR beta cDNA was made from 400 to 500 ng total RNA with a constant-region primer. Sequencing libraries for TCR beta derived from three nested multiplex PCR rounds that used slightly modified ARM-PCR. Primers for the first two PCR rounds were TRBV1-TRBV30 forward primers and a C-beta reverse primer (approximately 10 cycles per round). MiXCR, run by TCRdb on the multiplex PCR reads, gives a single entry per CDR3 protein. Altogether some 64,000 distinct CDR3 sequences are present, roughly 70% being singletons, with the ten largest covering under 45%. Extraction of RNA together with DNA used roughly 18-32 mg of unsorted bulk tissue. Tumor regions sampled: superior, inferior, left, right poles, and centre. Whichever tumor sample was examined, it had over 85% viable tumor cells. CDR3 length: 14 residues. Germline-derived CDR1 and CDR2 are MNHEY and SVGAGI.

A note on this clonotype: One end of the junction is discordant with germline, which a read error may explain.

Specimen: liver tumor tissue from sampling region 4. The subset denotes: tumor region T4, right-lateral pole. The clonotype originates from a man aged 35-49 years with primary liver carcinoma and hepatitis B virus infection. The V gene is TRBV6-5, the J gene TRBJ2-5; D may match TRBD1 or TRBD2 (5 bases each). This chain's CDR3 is CASSYTGTNPTQRF. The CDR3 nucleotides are TGTGCCAGCAGTTACACCGGGACCAACCCCACCCAGCGCTTC.